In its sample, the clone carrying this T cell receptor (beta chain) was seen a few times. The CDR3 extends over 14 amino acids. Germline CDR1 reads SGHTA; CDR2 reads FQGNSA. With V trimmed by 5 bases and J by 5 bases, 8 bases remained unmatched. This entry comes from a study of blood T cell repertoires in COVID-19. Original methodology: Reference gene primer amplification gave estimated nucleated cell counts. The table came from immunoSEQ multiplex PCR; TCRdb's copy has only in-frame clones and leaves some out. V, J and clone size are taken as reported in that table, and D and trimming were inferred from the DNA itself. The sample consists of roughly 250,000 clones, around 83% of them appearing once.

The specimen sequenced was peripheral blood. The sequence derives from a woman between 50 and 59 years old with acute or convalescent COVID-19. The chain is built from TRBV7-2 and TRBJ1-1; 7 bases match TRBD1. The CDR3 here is CASSDTGAWTEAFF. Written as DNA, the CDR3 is TGTGCCAGCAGCGATACAGGGGCGTGGACTGAAGCTTTCTTT.